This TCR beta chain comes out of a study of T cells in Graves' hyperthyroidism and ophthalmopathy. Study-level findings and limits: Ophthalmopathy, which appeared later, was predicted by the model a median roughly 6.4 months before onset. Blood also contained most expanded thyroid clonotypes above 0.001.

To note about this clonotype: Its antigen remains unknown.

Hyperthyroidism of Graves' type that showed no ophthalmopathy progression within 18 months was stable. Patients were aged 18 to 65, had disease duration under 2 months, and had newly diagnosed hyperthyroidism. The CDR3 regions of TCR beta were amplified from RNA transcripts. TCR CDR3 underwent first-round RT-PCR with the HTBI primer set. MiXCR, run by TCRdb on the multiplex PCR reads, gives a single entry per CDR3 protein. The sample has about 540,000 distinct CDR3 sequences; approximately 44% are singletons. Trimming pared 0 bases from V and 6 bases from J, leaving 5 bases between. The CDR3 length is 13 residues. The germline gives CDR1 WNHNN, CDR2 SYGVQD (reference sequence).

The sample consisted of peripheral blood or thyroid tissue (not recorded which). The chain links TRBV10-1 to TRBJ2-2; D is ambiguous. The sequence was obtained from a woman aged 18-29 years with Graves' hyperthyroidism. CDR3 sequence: CASSESTAGELFF. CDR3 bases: TGCGCCAGCAGTGAGTCGACTGCCGGGGAGCTGTTTTTT.